This TCR beta chain was sequenced in a study of blood T cell repertoires in COVID-19. The CDR3 is 16 amino acids. V lost 5 bases, J lost 6 bases, and 20 bases lay in between. The germline gives CDR1 MNHEY, CDR2 SVGEGT. This clone turned up a few times. Authors' methods: Estimates of nucleated cell counts were drawn from the amplification of reference gene primers. The repertoire was sequenced with immunoSEQ multiplex PCR; TCRdb's copy has only in-frame clones and lacks some. D and trimming come from the DNA, and the V and J calls and clone size come from that table. The table records hundreds of thousands of clones, roughly 89% of them present only once. Those enrolled, adults aged 18 to 89 years, came from fewer than 25 US areas. Donors were grouped by their self-reported clinical history.

The TCR comes from a woman aged 18 to 35 who had recovered from COVID-19. The sequencing sample was made of PBMCs or T cells enriched from blood (not recorded which). The chain has TRBV6-2 or TRBV6-3 and TRBJ2-1; D gene uncertain. The CDR3 sequence: CASSTNPKPMANEQFF. Written as DNA, the CDR3 is TGTGCCAGCAGTACCAATCCCAAACCGATGGCCAATGAGCAGTTCTTC.